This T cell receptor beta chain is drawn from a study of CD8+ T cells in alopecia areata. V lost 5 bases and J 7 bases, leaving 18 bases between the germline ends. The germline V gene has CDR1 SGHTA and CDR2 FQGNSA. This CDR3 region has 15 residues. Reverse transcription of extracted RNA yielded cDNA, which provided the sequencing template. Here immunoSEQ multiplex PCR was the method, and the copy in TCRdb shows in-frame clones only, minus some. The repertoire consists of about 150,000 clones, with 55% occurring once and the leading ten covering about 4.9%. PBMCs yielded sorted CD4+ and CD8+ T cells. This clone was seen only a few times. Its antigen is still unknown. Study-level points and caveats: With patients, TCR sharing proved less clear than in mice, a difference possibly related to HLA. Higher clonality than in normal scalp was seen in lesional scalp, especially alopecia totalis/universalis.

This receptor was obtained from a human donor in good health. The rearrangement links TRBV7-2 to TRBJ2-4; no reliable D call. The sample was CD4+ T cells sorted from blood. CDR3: CASSIDRVVSNIQYF. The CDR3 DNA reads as TGTGCCAGCAGCATCGATAGGGTTGTTTCGAACATTCAGTACTTC.